This T cell receptor (beta chain) was sequenced for a study of control samples from healthy donors and cancer patients. Produced via immunoSEQ multiplex PCR; TCRdb's table is partial and in-frame only. The table lists approximately 170,000 clones, over 85% of them singletons. This CDR3 contains 12 residues. V was trimmed by 2 bases and J by 7 bases, leaving 8 bases between them. CDR1 is MNHEY, CDR2 SMNVEV, per germline (reference sequence). V usage is TRBV27 and J usage is TRBJ1-2; D not certain. The sequence was collected from a woman aged 55-69 years in good health. Sequenced: blood. CDR3: CASSLDGGGYTF. CDR3 sequence (DNA): TGTGCCAGCAGTTTAGACGGAGGTGGCTACACCTTC.